This TCR beta chain was recovered during a study of naive and memory T cell subsets (dated by TCRdb to about 2017). The study in broad terms: The study applied an open-source, UMI-based TCR alpha and beta sequencing pipeline to sorted naive and memory peripheral blood T cell subsets. RNA was DNase-treated and reverse transcribed with TCR constant-region primers, mostly using SuperScript III. IgG serology results and the functional CMV T cell responses were in complete agreement.

Separate amplification of TCR alpha and beta chain libraries was performed from the second PCR step onward. The CMV status of each donor was determined by measuring IFNgamma production from CD4+ T cells after fresh PBMCs had been stimulated overnight with CMV viral lysate. Miltenyi beads were used first to positively select CD4 T cells, and CD8 T cells were then positively selected from the CD4-negative fraction. After staining for CD3, CD4, CD8, CD45RA, CD27 and a live/dead dye, cells were sorted on a BD Aria II into four subsets based on CD45RA and CD27. Blood came from three healthy volunteers, each fractionated into CD4 and CD8 T cells and then into four differentiation subsets. About 110 ml of peripheral blood was drawn per donor, and PBMC were isolated by Ficoll-Paque PLUS density-gradient centrifugation. The sorted cells were lysed in RLT buffer, after which RNA was extracted using a Qiagen RNeasy kit and kept at -80 degrees C.

Summary of the overall study and its limitations: TCR abundance followed a power law with an exponent that was different for naive and memory subsets but consistent across the three individuals. In both CD4 and CD8 cells, a rise in Gini index and a fall in Shannon and inverse Simpson diversity were observed from naive through CM, EM and EMRA. The repertoire findings for the naive and memory subsets could not be validated, as no ground truth was available. Each clonotype was defined as a single alpha or beta chain sequence rather than as a paired alpha/beta receptor. Following error correction, more than 90% of naive TCR sequences occurred only once, which made naive abundance distributions much steeper than those of memory subsets. A few larger clonotypes were present in naive repertoires, particularly the CD8 repertoires, and these clonotypes were possibly memory cells re-expressing CD45RA. RNA-based TCR counts may be affected by expression changes linked to T cell activation and differentiation.

V is cut by 6 bases and J by 7 bases, and the space between the germline ends is 26 bases. From a lookup of the germline V gene, CDR1 and CDR2 are MNHEY and SVGAGI. CDR3 length: 17 amino acids, cysteine to phenylalanine. The DNA shown is the 51-base CDR3, in frame from base 1. Preparation of the library involved UMI-ligation and nested PCR. The beta constant-region primer was an equimolar mix of two oligonucleotides covering both TRBC1 and TRBC2. T4 RNA ligase 1 ligated a single-stranded oligonucleotide carrying the SP2 primer and a 12-nucleotide UMI to the cDNA 3' end. Four rounds of PCR were used to amplify ligated cDNA, with nested alpha and beta constant-region primers being used together with the SP2 primer. The ligation reaction was kept at 16 degrees C for about 20-24 hours. PCR2 was typically run as a SYBR Green qPCR and stopped at a predetermined threshold to prevent over-amplification. Every purification after the first one was done using Agencourt AMPure XP magnetic beads. Library amounts were measured by Qubit and library quality was assessed on a TapeStation, where the main peak was expected at around 650 bp. The pooled libraries were sequenced on an Illumina MiSeq using v2 2x251 paired-end kits, which usually yielded roughly 1-2.2 million reads per sample. Each sample was pooled at 3.5 to 4 nM, and about 4.5-8% PhiX was included to help cluster recognition. Per the source publication's procedure: Decombinator assigned V and J genes to Demultiplexor-processed FASTQ reads by tag matching, allowing a single base-pair mismatch. By using UMIs, Collapsinator corrected both sequencing errors and the frequency errors caused by PCR heterogeneity. CDR3Translator translated TCRs and extracted CDR3s from the conserved cysteine to the FGXG phenylalanine, flagging non-productive sequences. Gini, Shannon entropy and inverse Simpson indices were calculated on repertoires that had been subsampled to equal numbers of UMI-defined TCRs. Within the linear range, a power law was fitted by maximum likelihood to the distributions of clonotype abundance. For one naive CD8 sample, the pipeline and MIGEC produced similar UMI counts, unique TCR numbers and clonal distributions. One analysis removed from the naive repertoire any naive TCRs that were also found in any memory subset from the same donor. Repertoires were searched for about 7,300 CMV-associated CDR3 sequences compiled from VDJdb and a published dataset. TCRdb handled the public reads itself, with Q25 trimming in fastp and clone calling in MiXCR, and kept productive beta chains. Rows matching on CDR3 protein sequence are summarized as one entry with the most common DNA and genes. The V and J calls and clone size come from TCRdb's table, not from the authors' own analysis. The sample profile shows approximately 140,000 distinct CDR3 sequences; approximately 15% of them were found once. 0.14% of the sample is in the top ten clones.

As concerns this clonotype: What this receptor recognizes is not known. No qualities accompany the bases; no much larger clone lies one base away.

This sequence was found in a human donor in good health. Here the chain combines TRBV6-5 and TRBJ2-3; the D segment is perhaps TRBD1 or TRBD2, each sharing 6 matched bases. Sequencing used naive CD4+ T cells from blood. This specimen's cell subset or site label, interpreted: naive T cells, CD45RA high CD27+. The CDR3 loop reads CASRQGAGTGSRNTQYF. The sequence in DNA is TGTGCCAGCAGACAAGGAGCGGGCACAGGGTCGCGGAATACGCAGTATTTT.